The table lists the clone carrying this TCR beta chain with a count of one. Every subset had its genomic DNA shared out evenly among several immunoSEQ plates. Clones were read by immunoSEQ multiplex PCR, and TCRdb kept only the in-frame ones, dropping some. The repertoire has roughly 490,000 clones, 70% to 85% of them found once; the top ten carry over 9.5%. This sample is drawn from a study of shared clonotypes between healthy human individuals. The material sequenced was PBMCs. The clonotype comes from a woman in her thirties or forties in good health. Some clones in this sample may be carry-over from other donors' samples.

The CDR3 nucleotides are TGCGCCAGCAGCGAAATCGGCGGGAGCTCCTACAATGAGCAGTTCTTC. Translated, it gives CASSEIGGSSYNEQFF. The chain employs TRBV5-1 and TRBJ2-1; TRBD2 aligns across 7 bases. Trimming removed 4 bases from V and 0 bases from J; junction bases left unmatched: 7. CDR3 size: 16 residues. Germline CDR1 SGHRS, CDR2 YFSETQ.